This TCR beta chain was sequenced during a study of shared clonotypes between healthy human individuals. Study-level background: Donor composition was a couple of women and three men, aged 18 to 49. Study-wide results and limits: Sharing across a few donors was seen in around 5% of naive CD4 clonotypes.

Positively selected for CCR7, the CD45RO-negative cells used as naive CD8 cells excluded terminally differentiated effector memory CD45RA+ cells. Germline CDR1 SGDLS, CDR2 YYNGEE. Trimming removed 3 bases at V and 7 bases at J, with 13 bases between. CDR3 length equals 14 residues. Note on this clone: Its antigen is as yet unknown.

Method: immunoSEQ multiplex PCR; TCRdb's copy keeps in-frame clones and lacks some. The repertoire has roughly 590,000 clones, roughly 95% of them found once; the top ten carry about 0.11%. The chain recombines TRBV9 with TRBJ1-4, with TRBD1 as a possible D gene (5 bases). Sequencing used naive CD8+ T cells sorted from blood. The sequence derives from a woman aged 25 to 39 in good health. CDR3 in DNA: TGTGCCAGCAGCGCGGGGGACCTTGGTGAAAAACTGTTTTTT. Translation gives CASSAGDLGEKLFF.